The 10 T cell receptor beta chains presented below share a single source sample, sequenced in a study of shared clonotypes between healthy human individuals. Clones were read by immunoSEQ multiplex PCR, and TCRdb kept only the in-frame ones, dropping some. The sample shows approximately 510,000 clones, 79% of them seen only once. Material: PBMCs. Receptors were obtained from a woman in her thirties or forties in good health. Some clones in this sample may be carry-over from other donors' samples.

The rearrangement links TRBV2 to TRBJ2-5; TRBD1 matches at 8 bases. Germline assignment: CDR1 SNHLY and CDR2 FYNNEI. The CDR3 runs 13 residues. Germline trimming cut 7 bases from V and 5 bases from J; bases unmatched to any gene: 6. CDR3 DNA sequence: TGTGCCAGCACGCAGGGGGCAGACGAGACCCAGTACTTC. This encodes CASTQGADETQYF. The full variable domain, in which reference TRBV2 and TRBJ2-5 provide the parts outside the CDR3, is EPEVTQTPSHQVTQMGQEVILRCVPISNHLYFYWYRQILGQKVEFLVSFYNNEISEKSEIFDDQFSVERPDGSNFTLKIRSTKLEDSAMYFCASTQGADETQYFGPGTRLLVL.

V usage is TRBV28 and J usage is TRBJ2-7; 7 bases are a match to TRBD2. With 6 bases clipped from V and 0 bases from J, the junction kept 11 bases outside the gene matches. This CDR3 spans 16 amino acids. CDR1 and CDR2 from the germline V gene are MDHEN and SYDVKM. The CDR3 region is CASSRSRAGSSYEQYF. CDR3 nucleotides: TGTGCCAGCAGCCGATCGAGAGCGGGGAGCTCCTACGAGCAGTACTTC. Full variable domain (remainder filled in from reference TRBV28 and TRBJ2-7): DVKVTQSSRYLVKRTGEKVFLECVQDMDHENMFWYRQDPGLGLRLIYFSYDVKMKEKGDIPEGYSVSREKKERFSLILESASTNQTSMYLCASSRSRAGSSYEQYFGPGTRLTVT.

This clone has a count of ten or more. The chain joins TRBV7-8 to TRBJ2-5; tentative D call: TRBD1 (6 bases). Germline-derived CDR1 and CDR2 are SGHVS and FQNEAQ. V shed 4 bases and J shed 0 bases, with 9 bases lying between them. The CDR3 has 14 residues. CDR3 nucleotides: TGTGCCAGCAGCTCCACAGGGAACCAAGAGACCCAGTACTTC. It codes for CASSSTGNQETQYF. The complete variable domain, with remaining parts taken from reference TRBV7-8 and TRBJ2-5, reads GAGVSQSPRYKVAKRGQDVALRCDPISGHVSLFWYQQALGQGPEFLTYFQNEAQLDKSGLPSDRFFAERPEGSVSTLKIQRTQQEDSAVYLCASSSTGNQETQYFGPGTRLLVL.

CDR3 in amino acids: CASSMVAGGGNYGYTF. The CDR3, as DNA: TGTGCCAGTAGTATGGTCGCGGGGGGCGGAAACTATGGCTACACCTTC. The genes are TRBV19 and TRBJ1-2; a weak D match, TRBD1 (6 bases). V gave up 3 bases and J gave up 2 bases, with 16 bases separating them. CDR1 and CDR2 (germline): LNHDA, SQIVND (reference sequence). This CDR3 spans 16 amino acids.

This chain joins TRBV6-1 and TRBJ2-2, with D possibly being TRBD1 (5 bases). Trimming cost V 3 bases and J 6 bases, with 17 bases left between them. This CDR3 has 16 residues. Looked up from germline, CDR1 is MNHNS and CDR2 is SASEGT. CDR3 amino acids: CASSEFVGLASGELFF. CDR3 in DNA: TGTGCCAGCAGTGAGTTTGTGGGGCTGGCCTCCGGGGAGCTGTTTTTT.

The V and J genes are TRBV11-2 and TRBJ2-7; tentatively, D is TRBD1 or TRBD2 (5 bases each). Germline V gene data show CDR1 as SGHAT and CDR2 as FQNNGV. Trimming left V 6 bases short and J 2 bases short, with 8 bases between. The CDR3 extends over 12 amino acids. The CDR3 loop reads CASRSGPYEQYF. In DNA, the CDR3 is TGTGCCAGCAGGTCGGGACCCTACGAGCAGTACTTC.

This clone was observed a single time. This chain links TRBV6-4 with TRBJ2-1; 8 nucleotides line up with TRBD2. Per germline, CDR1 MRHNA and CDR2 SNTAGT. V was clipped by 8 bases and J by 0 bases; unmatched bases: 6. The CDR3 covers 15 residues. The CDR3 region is CASSSAGGSYNEQFF. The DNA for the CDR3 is TGTGCCAGCTCCTCGGCGGGGGGCTCCTACAATGAGCAGTTCTTC.

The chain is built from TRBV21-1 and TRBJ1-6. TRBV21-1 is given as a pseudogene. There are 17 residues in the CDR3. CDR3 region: CASRRALHIHHNSPLHF. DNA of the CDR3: TGTGCCAGCAGACGGGCGCTACACATACATCATAATTCACCCCTCCACTTT.

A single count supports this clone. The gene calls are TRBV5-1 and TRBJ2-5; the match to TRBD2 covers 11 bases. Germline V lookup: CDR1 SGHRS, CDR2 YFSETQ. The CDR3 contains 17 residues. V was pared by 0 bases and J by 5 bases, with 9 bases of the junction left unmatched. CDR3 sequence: CASSLVSGRAQGETQYF. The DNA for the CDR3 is TGCGCCAGCAGCTTGGTTAGCGGGAGGGCCCAGGGGGAGACCCAGTACTTC.

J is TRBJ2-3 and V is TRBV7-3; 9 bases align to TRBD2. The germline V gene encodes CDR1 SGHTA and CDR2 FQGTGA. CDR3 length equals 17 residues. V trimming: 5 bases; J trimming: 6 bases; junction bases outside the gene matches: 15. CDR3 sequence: CASSRYRAAGGLDTQYF. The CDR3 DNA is TGTGCCAGCAGCCGTTATAGGGCGGCGGGAGGGCTCGATACGCAGTATTTT.